This T cell receptor (beta chain) was profiled in a study of blood T cell repertoires in COVID-19. Whole-study context: The United States, Italy and Spain were the sources of the acute and convalescent COVID-19 samples. From T cells, B-cell-depleted T cells, or PBMCs came the material, which was cDNA or gDNA.

Germline V gene sequence: CDR1 MDHEN, CDR2 SYDVKM. This CDR3 has 13 residues. V lost 6 bases to trimming and J lost 4 bases, with 13 bases between them. In the authors' workflow: For nucleated cells, counts were estimated from reference gene primer amplification. Method: immunoSEQ multiplex PCR; TCRdb's copy keeps in-frame clones and lacks some. Clone size and V and J calls were adopted from that table, with D and trimming inferred from the DNA. The sample carries about 89,000 clones, approximately 88% recorded once. The J gene is TRBJ2-7, the V gene TRBV28; tentative D call: TRBD1 (5 bases). Sequencing was performed on peripheral blood. The receptor was derived from a man aged 60 to 75 with acute or convalescent COVID-19. The CDR3 spells CASRTPGLYEQYF. The CDR3 nucleotides read TGTGCCAGCAGGACCCCAGGGCTATACGAGCAGTACTTC.